A single sample gave rise to the 25 T cell receptor beta chains below, sequenced in a study of CD8+CD57+ T cells in acquired aplastic anemia. Patients chosen for sequencing had CD8+CD57+ cells that had expanded, as shown by flow cytometry. Genomic DNA constituted the template upon which TCR beta VDJ and CDR3 profiling was performed. TCRdb processed the reads anew with MiXCR; each CDR3 protein has one entry. This repertoire shows under 250,000 distinct CDR3 sequences, 65% found once; its top ten account for about 60%. Sequencing was performed on sorted CD4+, CD8+, or CD8+CD57+ T cells (not recorded which) from PBMCs. The receptors stem from a human donor with aplastic anemia.

The J gene is TRBJ2-5, the V gene TRBV7-3; 8 nucleotides agree with TRBD1. The CDR3 extends over 15 amino acids. J lost 2 bases, V lost 3 bases, and 5 bases had no gene match. From germline, CDR1 is SGHTA and CDR2 FQGTGA. This CDR3 reads CASSFATGGQETQYF. CDR3 coding DNA: TGTGCCAGCAGCTTCGCCACAGGGGGGCAAGAGACCCAGTACTTC.

This clonotype was recorded once. This chain connects TRBV5-4 to TRBJ2-7, with unresolved D. Germline loops: CDR1 SGHNT, CDR2 YYREEE (reference sequence). The CDR3 has 12 amino acids. The V and J ends lost 5 bases and 5 bases respectively, with 11 bases between them. CDR3 region: CASRGSFDEQYF. CDR3 DNA sequence: TGTGCCAGCAGGGGCAGTTTCGACGAGCAGTACTTC.

This chain uses TRBV5-4 with TRBJ2-5; 14 bases align to TRBD2. The CDR3 covers 15 residues. The ends lost 4 bases at V and 4 bases at J; junction bases unmatched: 3. Germline CDR1 is SGHNT and CDR2 is YYREEE (reference sequence). The CDR3 protein is CASSPGTSGGETQYF. Here the CDR3 DNA reads TGTGCCAGCAGCCCTGGGACTAGCGGGGGAGAGACCCAGTACTTC.

The CDR3 is CAISPGTTNTGELFF. For the CDR3, the DNA is TGTGCCATCAGCCCTGGGACTACGAACACCGGGGAGCTGTTTTTT. The chain links TRBV10-3 to TRBJ2-2; 7 positions match TRBD2. The V gene's germline CDR1 is ENHRY and CDR2 SYGVKD. This CDR3 spans 15 amino acids. V shed 6 bases and J 0 bases; nucleotides not matched to a gene: 4.

The chain links TRBV7-8 to TRBJ1-1; D perhaps matches TRBD1 (5 bases). CDR1 is SGHVS and CDR2 is FQNEAQ in the germline V gene. The CDR3 is 15 residues long. V was shortened by 5 bases and J by 1 base, with 14 bases between the two germline ends. Here the CDR3 reads CASSRPGTANTEAFF. Here the CDR3 DNA reads TGTGCCAGCAGCAGACCCGGGACGGCGAACACTGAAGCTTTCTTT.

V and J are TRBV7-2 and TRBJ1-3; D is perhaps TRBD1 (6 bases). Between the trimmed V and J ends, which lost 5 bases and 5 bases, there was a span of 16 bases. Looked up from germline, CDR1 is SGHTA and CDR2 is FQGNSA. The CDR3 has 15 residues. In nucleotides, the CDR3 is TGTGCCAGCAGCACAAGACAGGCCGGGAGAAACACCATATATTTT. This translates into CASSTRQAGRNTIYF.

The chain uses TRBV6-2 or TRBV6-3 and TRBJ2-6, with 8 bases that match TRBD2. The CDR3 loop spans 17 amino acids. The V segment lost 4 bases and the J segment 1 base; nucleotides outside the gene matches: 6. Germline CDR1 MNHEY, CDR2 SVGEGT. The CDR3 loop is CASSSVRGGSGANVLTF. In DNA, the CDR3 is TGTGCCAGCAGTTCTGTTCGGGGGGGATCTGGGGCCAACGTCCTGACTTTC.

Comments on this clonotype: Since the CDR3 does not end with the conserved phenylalanine or tryptophan, this likely comes from a read error. This rearrangement joins TRBV19 to TRBJ2-2; the D gene is possibly TRBD2 (6 bases). The V gene lost 8 bases and the J gene lost 6 bases, with 10 bases spanning the gap. The CDR3 has 12 amino acids. Germline V CDR1 and CDR2: LNHDA, SQIVND (reference sequence). The CDR3 protein is CASQGGAGELFL. CDR3 bases: TGTGCCAGTCAGGGCGGGGCCGGGGAGCTGTTTCTT.

This clonotype occurred many times. The CDR3 sequence: CASSWGGTVQPQHF. CDR3 nucleotide sequence: TGTGCCAGCAGTTGGGGGGGTACTGTACAGCCCCAGCATTTT. The chain links TRBV12-3 or TRBV12-4 to TRBJ1-5, with D perhaps TRBD1 (5 bases). The CDR3 is 14 amino acids. The V and J ends lost 4 bases and 7 bases respectively, with 14 bases between them.

In its sample, this clonotype was seen a few times. The gene calls are TRBV24-1 and TRBJ2-3; a weak D match, TRBD1 (5 bases). V was shortened by 4 bases and J by 5 bases, with 12 bases between the two germline ends. The CDR3 runs to 14 residues. Looked up from germline, CDR1 is KGHDR and CDR2 is SFDVKD. The DNA of the CDR3 is TGTGCCACCAGTGAGCAGGGTCAAGGAGATACGCAGTATTTT. Protein sequence: CATSEQGQGDTQYF.

The rearrangement joins TRBV7-9 to TRBJ2-7; 9 bases line up with TRBD2. The V gene's germline CDR1 is SEHNR and CDR2 FQNEAQ (reference sequence). The CDR3 consists of 16 residues. With V trimmed by 3 bases and J by 6 bases, 12 bases remained unmatched. The DNA of the CDR3 is TGTGCCAGCAGCTTTGCTATCGGGACTAGCCGATCCGAGCAGTACTTC. It is translated as CASSFAIGTSRSEQYF.

The DNA of the CDR3 is TGTGCCACCAGTTTTCAGGGGCAAGGCTACACCTTC. Protein product: CATSFQGQGYTF. V is TRBV24-1 and J is TRBJ1-2, with D possibly matching TRBD1 (6 bases). There are 12 residues in the CDR3. Deletions cut 6 bases from V and 8 bases from J, with 12 bases between. Per the germline V gene, CDR1 is KGHDR and CDR2 is SFDVKD.

CDR3 bases: TGTGCCAGCTACGGGGCATACGAGCAGTACTTC. Amino acid sequence: CASYGAYEQYF. The chain carries TRBV6-5 and TRBJ2-7; either TRBD1 or TRBD2 may fit D (5 bases each). Germline V lookup: CDR1 MNHEY, CDR2 SVGAGI. The CDR3 totals 11 residues. Trimming took 8 bases from V and 4 from J, leaving 9 bases between them.

V and J are TRBV11-2 and TRBJ1-5; a weak D match, TRBD1 (5 bases). Germline V gene data show CDR1 as SGHAT and CDR2 as FQNNGV. This CDR3 has 14 residues. Trimming cost V 3 bases and J 1 base, with 7 bases left between them. The CDR3 nucleotides are TGTGCCAGCAGCTTGGGACCAAGCAATCAGCCCCAGCATTTT. Translated, it gives CASSLGPSNQPQHF. The full variable domain, in which reference TRBV11-2 and TRBJ1-5 provide the parts outside the CDR3, is EAGVAQSPRYKIIEKRQSVAFWCNPISGHATLYWYQQILGQGPKLLIQFQNNGVVDDSQLPKDRFSAERLKGVDSTLKIQPAKLEDSAVYLCASSLGPSNQPQHFGDGTRLSIL.

This chain joins TRBV5-1 and TRBJ2-2; TRBD1 matches at 8 bases. Germline-derived CDR1 and CDR2 are SGHRS and YFSETQ. With V trimmed by 5 bases and J by 3 bases, 6 bases remained unmatched. CDR3 length equals 15 residues. Here the CDR3 DNA reads TGCGCCAGCAGGTCCGGACAGGGTCACACCGGGGAGCTGTTTTTT. It encodes CASRSGQGHTGELFF.

This clonotype has just a few counts. The chain employs TRBV12-3 or TRBV12-4 and TRBJ2-7; D is unclear. The CDR3 length is 14 residues. Trimming pared 3 bases from V and 2 bases from J, leaving 11 bases between. CDR3 amino acids: CASSFGLGPYEQYF. The CDR3, as DNA: TGTGCCAGCAGTTTTGGGCTAGGGCCCTACGAGCAGTACTTC.

This clonotype was seen more than once but under ten times. V is TRBV7-9 and J is TRBJ1-2; possibly TRBD1 for D (5 bases). CDR3 length: 15 amino acids. The V end lost 1 base, the J end lost 4 bases, and 13 bases lay between the germline ends. Germline V gene lookup returns CDR1 SEHNR and CDR2 FQNEAQ (reference sequence). This CDR3 reads CASSLGQGGSYGYTF. The DNA of the CDR3 is TGTGCCAGCAGCTTAGGGCAGGGTGGTTCCTATGGCTACACCTTC.

V usage is TRBV24-1 and J usage is TRBJ2-7; 12 bases line up with TRBD2. The CDR3 is 16 residues long. The V and J ends lost 3 bases and 5 bases, in that order; junction bases with no gene match: 7. The germline V gene has CDR1 KGHDR and CDR2 SFDVKD. The CDR3 coding sequence is TGTGCCACCAGTGATCCCGGACTAGCGGGAAGCAACGAGCAGTACTTC. Translating it yields CATSDPGLAGSNEQYF.

V is TRBV15 and J is TRBJ1-1; 8 positions match TRBD1. CDR1 LNHNV and CDR2 YYDKDF come from the germline V gene (reference sequence). CDR3 size: 14 residues. The ends lost 0 bases at V and 4 bases at J; junction bases unmatched: 1. CDR3 nucleotides: TGTGCCACCAGCAGAGATCAGGGGGCCACTGAAGCTTTCTTT. This sequence encodes CATSRDQGATEAFF. The entire variable domain, with the rest obtained from reference TRBV15 and TRBJ1-1, is as follows: DAMVIQNPRYQVTQFGKPVTLSCSQTLNHNVMYWYQQKSSQAPKLLFHYYDKDFNNEADTPDNFQSRRPNTSFCFLDIRSPGLGDTAMYLCATSRDQGATEAFFGQGTRLTVV.

The chain has TRBV19 and TRBJ1-5; 8 positions agree with TRBD1. Germline V gene data show CDR1 as LNHDA and CDR2 as SQIVND (reference sequence). This CDR3 is built from 16 residues. The ends lost 1 base at V and 0 bases at J; junction bases unmatched: 2. As DNA, the CDR3 is TGTGCCAGTAGTATAGGACAGGGGATTAGCAATCAGCCCCAGCATTTT. As protein: CASSIGQGISNQPQHF.

The J gene is TRBJ2-7, the V gene TRBV19; no clear D gene. This CDR3 spans 13 amino acids. The V gene's germline CDR1 is LNHDA and CDR2 SQIVND (reference sequence). The V gene lost 4 bases and the J gene lost 3 bases, with 10 bases spanning the gap. CDR3 region: CASSTPGFYEQYF. The CDR3 coding sequence is TGTGCCAGTAGTACCCCCGGATTCTACGAGCAGTACTTC.

In regard to this clonotype: This may stem from a read error, because a much larger clone lies one nucleotide away. This chain connects TRBV6-1 to TRBJ2-5; perhaps TRBD2 as D (5 bases). There are 15 residues in the CDR3. Germline V CDR1 and CDR2: MNHNS, SASEGT. The chain's CDR3 is CASTTTPGLPEAQYF. The CDR3 DNA sequence: TGTGCCAGCACCACCACGCCTGGACTGCCAGAGGCCCAGTACTTC.

V is TRBV29-1 and J is TRBJ1-5, with D uncertain. This CDR3 has 16 residues. Germline loops: CDR1 SQVTM, CDR2 ANQGSEA. Between the trimmed V and J ends, which lost 4 bases and 4 bases, there was a span of 20 bases. CDR3 sequence reads: CSVVSDPRWGNQPQHF. CDR3 in DNA: TGCAGCGTTGTCTCTGACCCTCGTTGGGGAAATCAGCCCCAGCATTTT.

The chain joins TRBV7-2 to TRBJ1-3; TRBD1 aligns across 10 bases. CDR3 size: 17 residues. The J segment lost 4 bases and the V segment lost 4 bases, leaving 10 bases of the junction unmatched. CDR1 and CDR2 (germline): SGHTA, FQGNSA. CDR3 DNA: TGTGCCAGCAGCTCGGGGACAGGGGTCTCAGCCGGAAACACCATATATTTT. It specifies CASSSGTGVSAGNTIYF. The whole variable domain, remainder taken from reference TRBV7-2 and TRBJ1-3, is GAGVSQSPSNKVTEKGKDVELRCDPISGHTALYWYRQSLGQGLEFLIYFQGNSAPDKSGLPSDRFSAERTGGSVSTLTIQRTQQEDSAVYLCASSSGTGVSAGNTIYFGEGSWLTVV.

The CDR3 DNA is TGCGCCAGCAGCTTGTCTACCGGGACTAGCTCCTACAATGAGCAGTTCTTC. Translation gives CASSLSTGTSSYNEQFF. The chain has TRBV5-1 and TRBJ2-1; 8 nucleotides agree with TRBD2. V dropped 1 base and J dropped 0; count of bases not matched to a gene: 6. Germline assignment: CDR1 SGHRS and CDR2 YFSETQ. The CDR3 covers 17 residues. The full variable domain, with the rest looked up from reference TRBV5-1 and TRBJ2-1, is KAGVTQTPRYLIKTRGQQVTLSCSPISGHRSVSWYQQTPGQGLQFLFEYFSETQRNKGNFPGRFSGRQFSNSRSEMNVSTLELGDSALYLCASSLSTGTSSYNEQFFGPGTRLTVL.